The clone carrying this T cell receptor beta chain appeared many times. Antigen unknown. Through template switching, a universal primer site was introduced, and the cDNA contained unique molecular identifiers. In TCRdb, the 5' RACE reads were re-called with MiXCR into one record per CDR3 protein. Among roughly 690,000 distinct CDR3 sequences listed, around 6% were seen once. V shed 2 bases and J shed 4 bases, with 6 bases lying between them. CDR1 and CDR2 from the germline V gene are LGHNA and YSLEER. The CDR3 consists of 13 residues. This sample is part of a study of identical twins. Study-wide points: Models came in too low on out-of-frame TCR alpha sharing in monozygotic twins.

The rearrangement uses TRBV4-3 and TRBJ2-1, with no clear D. The specimen sequenced was naive T cells sorted from blood. The clonotype comes from a young man in good health. CDR3 in DNA: TGCGCCAGCAGCCAAAACAAATACAATGAGCAGTTCTTC. This translates into CASSQNKYNEQFF.